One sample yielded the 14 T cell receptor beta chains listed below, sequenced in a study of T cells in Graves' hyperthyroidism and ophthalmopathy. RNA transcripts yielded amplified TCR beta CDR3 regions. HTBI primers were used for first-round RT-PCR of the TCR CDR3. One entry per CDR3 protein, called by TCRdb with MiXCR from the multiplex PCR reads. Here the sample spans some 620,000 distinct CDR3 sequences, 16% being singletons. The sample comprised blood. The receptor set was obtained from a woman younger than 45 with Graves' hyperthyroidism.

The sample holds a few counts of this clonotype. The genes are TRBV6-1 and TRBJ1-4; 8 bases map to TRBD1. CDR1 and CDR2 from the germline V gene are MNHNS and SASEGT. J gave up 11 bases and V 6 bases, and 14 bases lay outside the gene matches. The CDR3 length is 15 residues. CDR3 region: CASSQPGQDSWKLFF. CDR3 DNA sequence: TGTGCCAGCAGCCAACCGGGACAGGACTCCTGGAAACTGTTTTTT.

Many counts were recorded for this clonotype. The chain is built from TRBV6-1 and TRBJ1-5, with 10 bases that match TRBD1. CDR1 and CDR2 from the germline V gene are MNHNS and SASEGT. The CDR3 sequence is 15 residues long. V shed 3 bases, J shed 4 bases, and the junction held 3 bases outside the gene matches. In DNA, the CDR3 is TGTGCCAGCAGTGAGGGACAGGGGAGAAATCAGCCCCAGCATTTT. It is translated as CASSEGQGRNQPQHF.

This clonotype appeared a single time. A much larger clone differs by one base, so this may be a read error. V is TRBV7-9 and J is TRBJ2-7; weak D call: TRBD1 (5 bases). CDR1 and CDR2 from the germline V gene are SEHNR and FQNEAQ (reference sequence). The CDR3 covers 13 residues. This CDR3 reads CATSLPDSYEQYF. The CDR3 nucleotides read TGTGCCACCAGCTTACCTGACAGCTACGAGCAGTACTTC.

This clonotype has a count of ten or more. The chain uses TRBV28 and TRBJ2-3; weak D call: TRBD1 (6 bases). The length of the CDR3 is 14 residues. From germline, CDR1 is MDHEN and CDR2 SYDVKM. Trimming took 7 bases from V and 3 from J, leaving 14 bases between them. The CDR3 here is CASTETGPTDTQYF. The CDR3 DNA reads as TGTGCCAGCACCGAAACAGGGCCGACAGATACGCAGTATTTT.

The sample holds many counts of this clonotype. CDR3 bases: TGTGCCACCAGCAGCGGCACTTGGGAGACCCAGTACTTC. This codes for CATSSGTWETQYF. V and J are TRBV15 and TRBJ2-5, with D unresolved. This CDR3 comprises 13 residues. The V and J ends lost 3 bases and 5 bases respectively, with 10 bases between them. Germline assignment: CDR1 LNHNV and CDR2 YYDKDF (reference sequence).

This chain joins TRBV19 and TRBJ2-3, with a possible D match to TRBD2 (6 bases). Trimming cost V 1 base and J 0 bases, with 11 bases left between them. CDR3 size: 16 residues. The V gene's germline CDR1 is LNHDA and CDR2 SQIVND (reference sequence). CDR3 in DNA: TGTGCCAGTAGTATAGGGGCTAGCGCAAGCACAGATACGCAGTATTTT. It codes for CASSIGASASTDTQYF.

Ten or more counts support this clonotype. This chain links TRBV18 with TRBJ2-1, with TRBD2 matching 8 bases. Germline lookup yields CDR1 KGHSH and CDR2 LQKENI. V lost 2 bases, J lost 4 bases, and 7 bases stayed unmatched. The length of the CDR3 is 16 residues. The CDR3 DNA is TGTGCCAGCTCACCAAGGATAGCGGGGAAATACAATGAGCAGTTCTTC. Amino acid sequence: CASSPRIAGKYNEQFF.

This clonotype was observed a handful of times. CDR3 region: CASKKGTEGRTDTQYF. Written as DNA, the CDR3 is TGTGCCAGCAAAAAGGGGACCGAAGGGCGCACAGATACGCAGTATTTT. This chain uses TRBV6-1 with TRBJ2-3, with D perhaps given as TRBD1 or TRBD2 (5 bases each). V lost 7 bases and J 1 base, leaving 18 bases between the germline ends. CDR3 length equals 16 residues. Germline CDR1 and CDR2: MNHNS and SASEGT.

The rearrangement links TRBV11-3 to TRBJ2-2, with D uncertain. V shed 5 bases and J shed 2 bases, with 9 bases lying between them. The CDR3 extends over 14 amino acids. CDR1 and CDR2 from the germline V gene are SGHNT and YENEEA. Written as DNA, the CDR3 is TGTGCCAGCAGCCCCAACTATAACACCGGGGAGCTGTTTTTT. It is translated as CASSPNYNTGELFF.

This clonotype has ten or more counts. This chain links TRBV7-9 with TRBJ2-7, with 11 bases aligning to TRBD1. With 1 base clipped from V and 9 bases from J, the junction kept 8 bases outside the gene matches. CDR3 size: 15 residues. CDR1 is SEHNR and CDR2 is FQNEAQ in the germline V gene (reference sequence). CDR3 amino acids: CASSLGDRGTLGQYF. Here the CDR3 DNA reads TGTGCCAGCAGCTTAGGGGACAGGGGGACCTTGGGGCAGTACTTC.

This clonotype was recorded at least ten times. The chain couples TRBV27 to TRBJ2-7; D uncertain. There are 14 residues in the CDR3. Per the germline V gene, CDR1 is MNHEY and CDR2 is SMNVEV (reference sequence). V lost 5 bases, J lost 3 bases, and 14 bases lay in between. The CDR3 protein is CASSPSSTLYEQYF. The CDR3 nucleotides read TGTGCCAGCAGTCCGAGTTCCACCCTCTACGAGCAGTACTTC.

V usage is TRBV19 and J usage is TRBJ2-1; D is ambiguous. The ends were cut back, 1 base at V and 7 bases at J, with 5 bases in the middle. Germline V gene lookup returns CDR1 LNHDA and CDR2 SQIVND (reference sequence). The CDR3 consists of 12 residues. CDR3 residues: CASSIGQNEQFF. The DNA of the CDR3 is TGTGCCAGTAGTATAGGACAAAATGAGCAGTTCTTC.

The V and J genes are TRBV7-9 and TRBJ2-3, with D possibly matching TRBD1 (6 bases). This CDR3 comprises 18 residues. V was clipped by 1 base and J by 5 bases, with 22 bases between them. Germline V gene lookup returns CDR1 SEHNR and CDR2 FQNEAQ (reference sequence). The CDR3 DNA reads TGTGCCAGCAGCTTAGTAGACCAGCGGCCAGAAGGGGGAGATACGCAGTATTTT. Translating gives CASSLVDQRPEGGDTQYF.

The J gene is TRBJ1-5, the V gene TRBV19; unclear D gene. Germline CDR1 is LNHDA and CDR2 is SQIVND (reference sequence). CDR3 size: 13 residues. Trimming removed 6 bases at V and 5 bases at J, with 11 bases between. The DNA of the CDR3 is TGTGCCAGTAGGCAAATTAACGATCAGCCCCAGCATTTT. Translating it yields CASRQINDQPQHF.